These T cell receptor beta chains were read from a single sample in a study of T cells expressing NK-cell markers. No DNA is given; TCRdb re-called the 5' RACE reads and lists each CDR3 protein once. This listing includes over 150,000 distinct CDR3 sequences. The material sequenced was blood T cells: a sorted CD56 or NKG2C T cell subset, CD4+ or CD8+ T cells, or bulk PBMC T cells (not recorded which). These receptors came from a man between 18 and 69 years old in good health. Each CDR3 is given with its conserved first and last residue. Each record gives: J gene, V gene, CDR3 protein.

j_gene: TRBJ2-5; v_gene: TRBV2; CDR3aa: CASSEGLATGLETQYF
j_gene: TRBJ2-2; v_gene: TRBV7-8; CDR3aa: CASSLASSGGGVAGELFF
j_gene: TRBJ1-3; v_gene: TRBV9; CDR3aa: CASSVEGFRGNTIYF
j_gene: TRBJ2-2; v_gene: TRBV7-2; CDR3aa: CASSLLESGHGELFF
j_gene: TRBJ2-5; v_gene: TRBV5-6; CDR3aa: CASSLLGWETQYF
j_gene: TRBJ1-5; v_gene: TRBV9; CDR3aa: CASSPGIGQPQHF
j_gene: TRBJ2-1; v_gene: TRBV3-1; CDR3aa: CASSQDSGINNEQFF
j_gene: TRBJ2-7; v_gene: TRBV29-1; CDR3aa: CSVEDRDNEQYF
j_gene: TRBJ1-2; v_gene: TRBV9; CDR3aa: CASSVGDGPRGYTF
j_gene: TRBJ1-2; v_gene: TRBV12-3/TRBV12-4; CDR3aa: CASTLGLSGYTF
j_gene: TRBJ1-1; v_gene: TRBV6-1; CDR3aa: CASSKQGLMNTEAFF
j_gene: TRBJ1-6; v_gene: TRBV11-1; CDR3aa: CASSLKNLRTGESSYNSPLHF
j_gene: TRBJ2-7; v_gene: TRBV13; CDR3aa: CASSPGQNTYEQYF
j_gene: TRBJ1-1; v_gene: TRBV4-2; CDR3aa: CASSRRVNTEAFF
j_gene: TRBJ2-1; v_gene: TRBV12-5; CDR3aa: CASGSGQPHRFF
j_gene: TRBJ2-6; v_gene: TRBV29-1; CDR3aa: CSVQDRGDFGANVLTF
j_gene: TRBJ2-3; v_gene: TRBV6-2/TRBV6-3; CDR3aa: CASTALAEGTDTQYF
j_gene: TRBJ1-1; v_gene: TRBV2; CDR3aa: CASRSLRDRGQMSTEAFF
j_gene: TRBJ2-1; v_gene: TRBV27; CDR3aa: CASSLLGASGYNEQFF
j_gene: TRBJ2-3; v_gene: TRBV2; CDR3aa: CASSEGRGYTDTQYF
j_gene: TRBJ2-1; v_gene: TRBV5-1; CDR3aa: CASKAGSGGRFDNEQFF
j_gene: TRBJ2-1; v_gene: TRBV27; CDR3aa: CASSLLFSGGGNEQFF
j_gene: TRBJ2-5; v_gene: TRBV11-2; CDR3aa: CASSPLAGTETQYF
j_gene: TRBJ2-3; v_gene: TRBV7-6; CDR3aa: CASTRGQGLDTQYF
j_gene: TRBJ2-7; v_gene: TRBV12-3/TRBV12-4; CDR3aa: CASNQGEHEQYF
j_gene: TRBJ2-7; v_gene: TRBV4-1; CDR3aa: CASSQGTSGGPYYEQYF
j_gene: TRBJ2-3; v_gene: TRBV6-4; CDR3aa: CASPKRKLAGGIKDTQYF
j_gene: TRBJ2-7; v_gene: TRBV7-9; CDR3aa: CASSQTTGQRTYEQYF
j_gene: TRBJ1-1; v_gene: TRBV7-9; CDR3aa: CASRWEYTEAFF
j_gene: TRBJ2-3; v_gene: TRBV20-1; CDR3aa: CSARDLTSVSDTQYF
j_gene: TRBJ2-6; v_gene: TRBV12-3/TRBV12-4; CDR3aa: CASSQGTAYPSGANVLTF
j_gene: TRBJ1-5; v_gene: TRBV27; CDR3aa: CASGGTRNQPQHF
j_gene: TRBJ1-6; v_gene: TRBV19; CDR3aa: CASSERSYNSPLHF